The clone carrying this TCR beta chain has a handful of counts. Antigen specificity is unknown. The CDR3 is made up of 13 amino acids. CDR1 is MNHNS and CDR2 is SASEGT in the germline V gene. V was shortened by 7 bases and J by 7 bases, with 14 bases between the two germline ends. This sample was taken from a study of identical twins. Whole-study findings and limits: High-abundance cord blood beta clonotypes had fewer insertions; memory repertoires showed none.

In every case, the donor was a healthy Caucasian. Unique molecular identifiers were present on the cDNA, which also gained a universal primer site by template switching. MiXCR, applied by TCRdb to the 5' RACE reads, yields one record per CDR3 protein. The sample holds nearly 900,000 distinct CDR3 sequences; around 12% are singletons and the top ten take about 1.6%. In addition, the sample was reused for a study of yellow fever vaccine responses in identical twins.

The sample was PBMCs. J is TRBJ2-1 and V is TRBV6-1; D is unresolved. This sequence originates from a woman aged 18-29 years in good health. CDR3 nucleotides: TGTGCCAGCAATCCCCGGGTTGGGAATGAGCAGTTCTTC. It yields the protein CASNPRVGNEQFF.